Listed here are 20 T cell receptor beta chains from one sample, sequenced in a study of cytotoxic CD8 clonotypes in ibrutinib-treated CLL. The data were produced by immunoSEQ multiplex PCR, yet TCRdb's version contains in-frame clones alone and is incomplete. Of 90,000 to 150,000 clones in the sample, approximately 56% were seen once. Sequencing used PBMCs, obtained after 24 months of ibrutinib treatment. Source of these receptors: a human donor with chronic lymphocytic leukemia.

V is TRBV4-1 and J is TRBJ1-5; possible D gene TRBD1, 6 bases. V dropped 3 bases and J dropped 3 bases, with 9 bases sitting between them. The CDR3 totals 14 residues. In germline, CDR1 is MGHRA, CDR2 YSYEKL. The CDR3 sequence: CASSQDSLNQPQHF. CDR3 nucleotide sequence: TGCGCCAGCAGCCAGGACAGTCTCAATCAGCCCCAGCATTTT.

This clone occurred a few times. This chain connects TRBV6-1 to TRBJ2-4; tentatively, D is TRBD1 (7 bases). The CDR3 runs 16 residues. V was cut by 4 bases and J by 3 bases, with 16 bases left in between. CDR1 and CDR2 from the germline V gene are MNHNS and SASEGT. As DNA, the CDR3 is TGTGCCAGCAGTGCGGCGGCGCAGGGGGGCAAAAACATTCAGTACTTC. Residues: CASSAAAQGGKNIQYF.

The chain joins TRBV6-6 to TRBJ2-1, with 12 bases lining up with TRBD2. Trimming at V came to 8 bases and at J to 12 bases, leaving 5 bases not matched to a gene. Per germline, CDR1 MNHNY and CDR2 SVGAGI (reference sequence). The CDR3 is 12 amino acids. DNA for the CDR3: TGTGCCAGCGGCCCGACTAGCGGGGGGCAGTTCTTC. Residues: CASGPTSGGQFF.

The V gene is TRBV9, the J gene TRBJ2-1, with D perhaps matching TRBD1 or TRBD2 (6 bases each). Between the trimmed V and J ends, which lost 0 bases and 0 bases, there was a span of 16 bases. The CDR3 totals 18 residues. Germline V CDR1 and CDR2: SGDLS, YYNGEE. This CDR3 reads CASSVGLTGAISYNEQFF. The CDR3 DNA is TGTGCCAGCAGCGTAGGTCTCACGGGGGCTATCTCCTACAATGAGCAGTTCTTC.

V usage is TRBV30 and J usage is TRBJ1-1; a possible D gene is TRBD1 (6 bases). Germline assignment: CDR1 GTSNPN and CDR2 SVGIG (reference sequence). V dropped 0 bases and J dropped 7 bases, with 21 bases sitting between them. This CDR3 region has 16 residues. For the CDR3, the DNA is TGTGCCTGGAGTGTCCCTGGCAGGGGTATTTCGGGTGAAGCTTTCTTT. As protein: CAWSVPGRGISGEAFF.

Only a few counts were recorded for this clone. The chain joins TRBV9 to TRBJ1-6, with D maybe TRBD1 (5 bases). V lost 4 bases and J 7 bases, leaving 18 bases between the germline ends. CDR3 size: 16 residues. Germline CDR1 SGDLS, CDR2 YYNGEE. In nucleotides, the CDR3 is TGTGCCAGCAGCCCCTGGCCCGCAGGGAAAAATTCACCCCTCCACTTT. This translates into CASSPWPAGKNSPLHF.

The CDR3 region is CASSLYTLGGSSYNEQFF. The CDR3 DNA reads TGTGCCAGCAGCCTCTACACCCTGGGGGGCAGCTCCTACAATGAGCAGTTCTTC. This rearrangement joins TRBV7-2 to TRBJ2-1; D may match TRBD1 or TRBD2 (6 bases each). V lost 5 bases, J lost 0 bases, and 20 bases lay in between. The germline V gene encodes CDR1 SGHTA and CDR2 FQGNSA. This CDR3 has 18 residues.

This sequence joins TRBV7-8 and TRBJ2-7; 7 nucleotides agree with TRBD1. The CDR3 length is 16 residues. Germline V CDR1 and CDR2: SGHVS, FQNEAQ. Losses at the gene ends were 5 bases for V and 2 bases for J; bases not matched to a gene: 12. CDR3 in amino acids: CASSRGTGTEAYEQYF. CDR3 nucleotides: TGTGCCAGCAGCAGGGGGACCGGGACAGAAGCCTACGAGCAGTACTTC.

The V call is TRBV6-6, the J call TRBJ2-5, with 9 bases matching TRBD2. There are 15 residues in the CDR3. Looked up from germline, CDR1 is MNHNY and CDR2 is SVGAGI (reference sequence). With V trimmed by 6 bases and J by 2 bases, 7 bases remained unmatched. The CDR3 DNA sequence: TGTGCCAGCAGCAACCTAGCGGGGACACAAGAGACCCAGTACTTC. Amino acid sequence: CASSNLAGTQETQYF.

CDR3 nucleotides: TGTGCCTGGAGTGTGGGAGGGGGCGCAGGCTATGGCTACACCTTC. Translation gives CAWSVGGGAGYGYTF. V is TRBV30 and J is TRBJ1-2; 7 nucleotides align to TRBD1. CDR1 is GTSNPN, CDR2 SVGIG, per germline (reference sequence). CDR3 length: 15 residues. Trimming took 0 bases from V and 4 from J; bases not matched to a gene: 8.

J is TRBJ1-2 and V is TRBV6-5; 10 bases are a match to TRBD1. V dropped 4 bases and J dropped 7; count of bases not matched to a gene: 12. The CDR3 length is 16 residues. CDR1 is MNHEY and CDR2 is SVGAGI in the germline V gene. CDR3 protein: CASSSIQTGGAGGYTF. For the CDR3, the DNA is TGTGCCAGCAGTTCTATACAGACAGGGGGCGCGGGTGGCTACACCTTC.

The genes are TRBV6-5 and TRBJ1-3; D gene uncertain. In germline, CDR1 is MNHEY, CDR2 SVGAGI. V dropped 6 bases and J dropped 1 base, with 10 bases sitting between them. This CDR3 is built from 14 residues. CDR3 sequence reads: CASSRTRSGNTIYF. The CDR3 DNA reads as TGTGCCAGCAGCCGAACCCGTTCTGGAAACACCATATATTTT.

V gene TRBV6-6 combines with J gene TRBJ2-5; perhaps TRBD2 as D (6 bases). Germline CDR1 MNHNY, CDR2 SVGAGI (reference sequence). V lost 6 bases and J lost 5, with 13 bases in between. The CDR3 is 13 residues long. The chain's CDR3 is CASRAGRGETQYF. The CDR3 DNA reads TGTGCCAGCAGGGCGGGACGGGGGGAGACCCAGTACTTC.

The chain carries TRBV18 and TRBJ1-5; 9 positions agree with TRBD1. Germline-derived CDR1 and CDR2 are KGHSH and LQKENI. V dropped 3 bases and J dropped 7; count of bases not matched to a gene: 4. The CDR3 is 14 amino acids. The CDR3 sequence is CASSPGTGSQPQHF. CDR3 nucleotides: TGTGCCAGCTCACCCGGGACAGGGTCCCAGCCCCAGCATTTT.

This chain connects TRBV5-1 to TRBJ2-4, with 9 bases identical to TRBD1. Germline values: CDR1 SGHRS, CDR2 YFSETQ. The CDR3 length is 13 residues. The V segment lost 3 bases and the J segment 6 bases; nucleotides outside the gene matches: 1. The CDR3 protein is CASSSTGGNIQYF. The CDR3 coding sequence is TGCGCCAGCAGCTCGACAGGGGGAAACATTCAGTACTTC.

This clone was seen only a few times. V gene TRBV30 combines with J gene TRBJ1-6; TRBD1 matches at 7 bases. The CDR3 runs to 14 residues. Trimming took 2 bases from V and 7 from J; bases not matched to a gene: 5. Germline-derived CDR1 and CDR2 are GTSNPN and SVGIG (reference sequence). This CDR3 is CAWSFDRVNSPLHF. CDR3 coding DNA: TGTGCCTGGAGTTTTGACAGGGTGAATTCACCCCTCCACTTT.

This clone was counted a single time. The chain links TRBV29-1 to TRBJ1-2; D possibly corresponds to TRBD1 (6 bases). The CDR3 sequence is 13 residues long. In germline, CDR1 is SQVTM, CDR2 ANQGSEA. V was cut by 5 bases and J by 4 bases, with 14 bases left in between. This chain's CDR3 is CSVTKQGSYGYTF. Written as DNA, the CDR3 is TGCAGCGTTACAAAACAGGGTTCCTATGGCTACACCTTC.

The J gene is TRBJ1-1, the V gene TRBV25-1; possibly TRBD1 for D (5 bases). The CDR3 extends over 15 amino acids. In germline, CDR1 is MGHDK, CDR2 SYGVNS. Deletions cut 3 bases from V and 2 bases from J, with 13 bases between. CDR3 amino acids: CASSDSGRLNTEAFF. The CDR3 DNA reads as TGTGCCAGCAGTGACTCGGGACGGCTTAACACTGAAGCTTTCTTT.

The genes are TRBV30 and TRBJ1-4; D is possibly TRBD1 (5 bases). The germline V gene encodes CDR1 GTSNPN and CDR2 SVGIG (reference sequence). Trimming took off 7 bases at V and 7 bases at J, with 19 bases between the two ends. CDR3 length: 14 residues. The CDR3 DNA reads TGTGCCTCCACGTGGCAGGGCTCCGGTGAAAAACTGTTTTTT. Protein sequence: CASTWQGSGEKLFF.

This clone has a handful of counts. The chain combines TRBV30 with TRBJ1-2; 7 positions match TRBD1. Germline V gene data show CDR1 as GTSNPN and CDR2 as SVGIG (reference sequence). The ends lost 4 bases at V and 3 bases at J; junction bases unmatched: 11. The CDR3 loop spans 15 amino acids. For the CDR3, the DNA is TGTGCCTGGACCCCCCAGGACAGGCAAGACTATGGCTACACCTTC. Translated: CAWTPQDRQDYGYTF.